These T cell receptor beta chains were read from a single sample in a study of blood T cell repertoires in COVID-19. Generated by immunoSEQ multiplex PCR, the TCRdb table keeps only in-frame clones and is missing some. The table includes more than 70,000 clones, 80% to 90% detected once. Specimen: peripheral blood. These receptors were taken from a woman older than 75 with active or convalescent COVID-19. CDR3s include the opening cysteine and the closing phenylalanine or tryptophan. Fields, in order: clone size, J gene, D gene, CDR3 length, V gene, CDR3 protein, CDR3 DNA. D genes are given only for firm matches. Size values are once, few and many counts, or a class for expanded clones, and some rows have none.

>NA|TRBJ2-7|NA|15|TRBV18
CASSPGAGYAYEQYF
TGTGCCAGCTCACCAGGAGCCGGGTACGCCTACGAGCAGTACTTC
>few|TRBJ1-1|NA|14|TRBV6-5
CASSLHPVNTEAFF
TGTGCCAGCAGTTTGCACCCAGTGAACACTGAAGCTTTCTTT
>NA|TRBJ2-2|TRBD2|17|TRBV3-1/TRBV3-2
CASSGRAGGPRGGELFF
TGTGCCTCCAGCGGTCGCGCGGGGGGCCCAAGAGGCGGGGAGCTGTTTTTT
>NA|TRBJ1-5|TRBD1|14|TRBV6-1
CASSIRTGNQPQHF
TGTGCCAGCAGTATTCGGACAGGGAATCAGCCCCAGCATTTT
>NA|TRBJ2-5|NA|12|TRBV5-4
CASSLAAETQYF
TGTGCCAGCAGCTTGGCCGCGGAGACCCAGTACTTC
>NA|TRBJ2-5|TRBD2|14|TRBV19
CASSAGTSMETQYF
TGTGCCAGTAGTGCAGGGACTAGCATGGAGACCCAGTACTTC
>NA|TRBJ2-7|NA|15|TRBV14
CASSPGILSSYEQYF
TGTGCCAGCAGCCCGGGAATACTCAGCTCCTACGAGCAGTACTTC
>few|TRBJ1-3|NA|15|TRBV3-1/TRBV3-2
CASSQEGGIANTIYF
TGTGCCAGCAGCCAAGAGGGGGGGATCGCAAACACCATATATTTT
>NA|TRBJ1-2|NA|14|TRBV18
CASSPPSRVDGYTF
TGTGCCAGCTCACCACCGTCGCGGGTTGATGGCTACACCTTC
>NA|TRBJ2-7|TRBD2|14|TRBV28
CAGGTSGNSYEQYF
TGTGCCGGGGGGACTAGCGGTAACTCCTACGAGCAGTACTTC
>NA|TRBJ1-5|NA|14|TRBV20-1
CSASLQGDFQPQHF
TGCAGTGCTAGTCTACAGGGAGATTTTCAGCCCCAGCATTTT
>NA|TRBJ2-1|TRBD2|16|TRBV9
CASSDRGLAQLSEQFF
TGTGCCAGCAGCGATCGGGGACTAGCCCAATTGAGTGAGCAGTTCTTC
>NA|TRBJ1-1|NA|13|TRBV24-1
CATNKGIDTEAFF
TGTGCCACTAATAAGGGGATTGACACTGAAGCTTTCTTT
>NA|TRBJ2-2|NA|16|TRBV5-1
CASSPRAVGQPGELFF
TGCGCCAGCAGCCCCCGGGCAGTTGGACAGCCCGGGGAGCTGTTTTTT
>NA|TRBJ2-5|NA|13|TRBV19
CASIGSGRETQYF
TGTGCCAGTATTGGGTCCGGGAGAGAGACCCAGTACTTC
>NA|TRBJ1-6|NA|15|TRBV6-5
CASSSGQWYNSPLHF
TGTGCCAGCAGCTCAGGACAGTGGTATAATTCACCCCTCCACTTT
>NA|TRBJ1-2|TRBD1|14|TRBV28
CASSPGTGVYGYTF
TGTGCCAGCAGTCCCGGGACAGGGGTCTATGGCTACACCTTC
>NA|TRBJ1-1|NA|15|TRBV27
CASSFEDRTYTEAFF
TGTGCCAGCAGTTTTGAGGACAGAACCTACACTGAAGCTTTCTTT
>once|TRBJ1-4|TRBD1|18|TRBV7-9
CASSLAPGTGVFNEKLFF
TGTGCCAGCAGCTTAGCCCCCGGGACAGGGGTTTTTAATGAAAAACTGTTTTTT
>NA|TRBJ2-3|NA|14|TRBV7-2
CASSLRQSTDTQYF
TGTGCCAGCAGCCTCAGACAAAGCACAGATACGCAGTATTTT
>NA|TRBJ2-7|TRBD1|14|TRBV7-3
CASSLPGQGDEQYF
TGTGCCAGCAGCTTACCGGGACAGGGGGACGAGCAGTACTTC
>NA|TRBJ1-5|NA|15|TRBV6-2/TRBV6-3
CASSYSTGGSQPQHF
TGTGCCAGCAGTTACTCGACGGGGGGAAGTCAGCCCCAGCATTTT
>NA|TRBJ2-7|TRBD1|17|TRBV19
CASTPGQGRRRSYEQYF
TGTGCCAGTACCCCGGGACAGGGGCGTCGAAGGTCCTACGAGCAGTACTTC